This note documents a single T cell receptor beta chain sequence. Of the isolated RNA, all was reverse transcribed, and so the sequenced material was expressed TCRB transcripts. The protocol was immunoSEQ multiplex PCR, while the TCRdb copy is restricted to in-frame clones and leaves out a portion. This sample carries 350,000 to 450,000 clones, less than 15% of them seen once, and the ten largest clones take 0.019%. The record originates from a study of beta chain features in type 1 diabetes. Germline V gene data show CDR1 as MNHEY and CDR2 as SMNVEV (reference sequence). V was trimmed by 3 bases and J by 2 bases, leaving 13 bases between them. CDR3 size: 15 residues.

The chain joins TRBV27 to TRBJ1-1; perhaps TRBD1 as D (5 bases). Sequencing was performed on naive CD4+ T cells from blood. The origin of this receptor is a woman between 18 and 29 years old in good health. The CDR3 DNA reads as TGTGCCAGCAGTTTTAGGACAATTACCAACACTGAAGCTTTCTTT. Encoded protein: CASSFRTITNTEAFF.